Below are 5 T cell receptor beta chains sequenced from a single sample in a study. TCRdb reprocessed the 5' RACE reads via MiXCR and lists one record per CDR3 protein. The top ten clones hold roughly 4.5% of a sample with some 40,000 distinct CDR3 sequences, 22% of them seen once. The sorted Tregs were CD4+CD25+CD127-/low cells. Sequenced material: Tregs sorted from a lymph node. These receptors were taken from a female donor with breast cancer.

Worth noting for this clonotype: A much bigger clone sits one base away, suggesting this may be a read error. The gene calls are TRBV7-6 and TRBJ2-3, with D tentatively TRBD1 (6 bases). This CDR3 spans 14 amino acids. Germline V gene data show CDR1 as SGHVS and CDR2 as FNYEAQ. CDR3: CASSFLRDTGTQYF. In DNA form, the CDR3 reads TGTGCCAGCAGCTTTCTCAGGGACACAGGTACGCAGTATTTT.

This rearrangement joins TRBV24-1 to TRBJ2-3, with TRBD1 identical over 9 bases. This CDR3 comprises 16 residues. V gave up 4 bases and J gave up 0 bases; unmatched junction bases: 4. Germline V gives CDR1 KGHDR, CDR2 SFDVKD. CDR3 amino acids: CATSDPGTGSTDTQYF. In DNA form, the CDR3 reads TGTGCCACCAGTGACCCGGGGACAGGGAGCACAGATACGCAGTATTTT.

In this sample, this clonotype turned up many times. This chain joins TRBV15 and TRBJ2-1, with 12 bases identical to TRBD2. The CDR3 loop spans 14 amino acids. With 8 bases clipped from V and 4 bases from J, the junction kept 3 bases outside the gene matches. Looked up from germline, CDR1 is LNHNV and CDR2 is YYDKDF (reference sequence). CDR3 DNA sequence: TGTGCCACCGCCGGGACTAGCGGGTACAATGAGCAGTTCTTC. It translates to CATAGTSGYNEQFF.

Worth noting for this clonotype: A much bigger clone sits one base away, suggesting this may be a read error. The chain is built from TRBV29-1 and TRBJ2-1; 10 nucleotides line up with TRBD2. The CDR3 covers 12 residues. The V segment lost 5 bases and the J segment 9 bases; nucleotides outside the gene matches: 4. CDR1 and CDR2 (germline): SQVTM, ANQGSEA. For the CDR3, the DNA is TGCAGCGTTTCTAGCGGGGGAGCTGAGCAGTTCTTC. Translation gives CSVSSGGAEQFF.

This clonotype was detected ten times or more. The chain carries TRBV29-1 and TRBJ2-7; D unresolved. Germline loops: CDR1 SQVTM, CDR2 ANQGSEA. The CDR3 length is 13 residues. Trimming left V 1 base short and J 2 bases short, with 9 bases between. This chain's CDR3 is CSVEGQSPYEQYF. The CDR3 region has the DNA TGCAGCGTTGAAGGGCAGAGCCCCTACGAGCAGTACTTC.